Below are 7 T cell receptor beta chains sequenced from a single sample in a study of blood T cell repertoires in COVID-19. Clones were sequenced by immunoSEQ multiplex PCR, and TCRdb holds only the in-frame ones, with some missing. The sample has 12,000 to 15,000 clones, about 86% seen once. The sample consisted of peripheral blood. The receptor source for this set is a human donor in a cohort sampled during active COVID-19.

The V and J genes are TRBV9 and TRBJ2-5; no definite D call. Germline CDR1 and CDR2: SGDLS and YYNGEE. The V end was cut by 4 bases, the J end by 2 bases, with 12 bases between. The length of the CDR3 is 14 residues. The CDR3 DNA sequence: TGTGCCAGCAGCCCCCAAGAGATACAAGAGACCCAGTACTTC. Amino acids: CASSPQEIQETQYF.

V gene TRBV13 combines with J gene TRBJ1-1, with no clear D. Trimming stripped 5 bases from V and 3 bases from J, with 7 bases between. Germline values: CDR1 PRHDT, CDR2 FYEKMQ (reference sequence). This CDR3 region has 12 residues. DNA for the CDR3: TGTGCCAGCAGCCGCACGGACACTGAAGCTTTCTTT. It is translated as CASSRTDTEAFF. Drawing the rest from reference TRBV13 and TRBJ1-1, the complete variable domain is AAGVIQSPRHLIKEKRETATLKCYPIPRHDTVYWYQQGPGQDPQFLISFYEKMQSDKGSIPDRFSAQQFSDYHSELNMSSLELGDSALYFCASSRTDTEAFFGQGTRLTVV.

This clone appeared a few times. This rearrangement joins TRBV5-1 to TRBJ1-1; D is unclear. The V gene lost 4 bases and the J gene lost 1 base, with 8 bases spanning the gap. CDR3 length equals 13 residues. Per the germline V gene, CDR1 is SGHRS and CDR2 is YFSETQ. The CDR3 DNA reads TGCGCCAGCAGCCGCCTAGAGAACACTGAAGCTTTCTTT. Its protein product is CASSRLENTEAFF.

The chain joins TRBV28 to TRBJ1-1; a weak D match, TRBD1 (6 bases). Germline assignment: CDR1 MDHEN and CDR2 SYDVKM. CDR3 length equals 14 residues. Trimming shortened V by 8 bases and J by 1 base, and 14 bases separated the two germline ends. This CDR3 is CASQQGTKNTEAFF. The CDR3 DNA is TGTGCCAGCCAGCAGGGGACGAAGAACACTGAAGCTTTCTTT.

This clone appeared a single time. This rearrangement joins TRBV7-9 to TRBJ2-5, with TRBD2 identical over 12 bases. From germline, CDR1 is SEHNR and CDR2 FQNEAQ (reference sequence). With V trimmed by 2 bases and J by 9 bases, 4 bases remained unmatched. The CDR3 has 14 amino acids. The CDR3 DNA sequence: TGTGCCAGCAGCTTACTTCTAGCGGGGGGGCCCCAGTACTTC. Amino acid sequence: CASSLLLAGGPQYF.

The chain recombines TRBV7-7 with TRBJ2-4; the D is unclear. Per germline, CDR1 SSHAT and CDR2 FNYEAQ (reference sequence). This CDR3 contains 15 residues. V was trimmed by 3 bases and J by 1 base, leaving 10 bases between them. CDR3 DNA sequence: TGTGCCAGCAGCTTCCCGACCGGGGCCAAAAACATTCAGTACTTC. It yields the protein CASSFPTGAKNIQYF.

The genes are TRBV5-1 and TRBJ2-7; the D gene is possibly TRBD1 (5 bases). CDR3 length equals 15 residues. Trimming shortened V by 0 bases and J by 5 bases, and 15 bases separated the two germline ends. Germline V lookup: CDR1 SGHRS, CDR2 YFSETQ. In nucleotides, the CDR3 is TGCGCCAGCAGCTTGGCCACAGGTTTGGAGAACGAGCAGTACTTC. Amino acid sequence: CASSLATGLENEQYF.